The 23 T cell receptor beta chains below were found in one sample sequenced in a study of blood T cell repertoires in COVID-19. The assay was immunoSEQ multiplex PCR, and TCRdb's table has in-frame clones only and misses some. This sample yields around 20,000 clones, of which approximately 84% are seen a single time; around a third belongs to the top ten. The sample comprised peripheral blood. The receptors were gathered from a human donor with active COVID-19. The donor label of this sample is uncertain.

The genes are TRBV7-2 and TRBJ2-7, with D uncertain. V was clipped by 5 bases and J by 2 bases, with 4 bases between them. CDR1 is SGHTA, CDR2 FQGNSA, per germline. The CDR3 is 11 residues long. The CDR3 loop reads CASSPAYEQYF. For the CDR3, the DNA is TGTGCCAGCAGCCCCGCCTACGAGCAGTACTTC.

Only a few counts were recorded for this clone. The CDR3 here is CASSSGLAAYNEQFF. The CDR3 DNA reads TGTGCCAGCAGCTCTGGACTAGCGGCGTACAATGAGCAGTTCTTC. The chain carries TRBV7-2 and TRBJ2-1, with 10 positions matching TRBD2. In germline, CDR1 is SGHTA, CDR2 FQGNSA. This CDR3 comprises 15 residues. With V trimmed by 4 bases and J by 4 bases, 4 bases remained unmatched.

This sequence joins TRBV5-5 and TRBJ1-4, with D tentatively TRBD1 (5 bases). Trimming removed 2 bases from V and 7 bases from J, with 15 bases in between. From germline, CDR1 is SGHKS and CDR2 YYEKEE (reference sequence). This CDR3 spans 15 amino acids. The CDR3 here is CASSLGAGQVEKLFF. In DNA form, the CDR3 reads TGTGCCAGCAGCTTAGGGGCAGGGCAGGTTGAAAAACTGTTTTTT.

The J gene is TRBJ2-5, the V gene TRBV5-4; TRBD2 agrees at 12 bases. CDR3 size: 16 residues. The junction had 7 bases not matched to a gene; V was cut back by 3 bases and J by 4 bases. Germline loops: CDR1 SGHNT, CDR2 YYREEE (reference sequence). CDR3: CASSWVPGLAGETQYF. The CDR3 region has the DNA TGTGCCAGCAGCTGGGTGCCGGGACTAGCGGGAGAGACCCAGTACTTC.

The chain links TRBV9 to TRBJ2-2; unclear D gene. V dropped 0 bases and J dropped 0 bases, with 9 bases sitting between them. CDR3 length: 16 residues. Germline-derived CDR1 and CDR2 are SGDLS and YYNGEE. For the CDR3, the DNA is TGTGCCAGCAGCGTAGGACTCTTTCCGAACACCGGGGAGCTGTTTTTT. Protein product: CASSVGLFPNTGELFF. Complete variable domain (other parts from reference TRBV9 and TRBJ2-2): DSGVTQTPKHLITATGQRVTLRCSPRSGDLSVYWYQQSLDQGLQFLIQYYNGEERAKGNILERFSAQQFPDLHSELNLSSLELGDSALYFCASSVGLFPNTGELFFGEGSRLTVL.

The chain employs TRBV9 and TRBJ2-1; 10 bases fit TRBD2. With 2 bases clipped from V and 3 bases from J, the junction kept 11 bases outside the gene matches. Germline CDR1 reads SGDLS; CDR2 reads YYNGEE. The CDR3 length is 18 residues. The CDR3 loop reads CASSVSPGLALFYNEQFF. The CDR3 DNA sequence: TGTGCCAGCAGCGTTTCTCCGGGACTAGCGCTTTTCTACAATGAGCAGTTCTTC.

The chain joins TRBV5-4 to TRBJ2-7; 7 nucleotides match TRBD1. Unmatched junction bases numbered 13, after V lost 4 bases and J lost 6 bases. The CDR3 sequence is 15 residues long. Germline-derived CDR1 and CDR2 are SGHNT and YYREEE (reference sequence). CDR3 DNA sequence: TGTGCCAGCAGCGATAGGGGGCCAGAAGAGGGCGAGCAGTACTTC. Encoded protein: CASSDRGPEEGEQYF.

The chain employs TRBV30 and TRBJ2-3; maybe TRBD2 (7 bases). The CDR3 extends over 15 amino acids. CDR1 is GTSNPN and CDR2 is SVGIG in the germline V gene (reference sequence). V lost 3 bases, J lost 1 base, and 14 bases lay in between. CDR3 DNA: TGTGCCTGGAGGGTAGGGGGGGTCGGCACAGATACGCAGTATTTT. Protein: CAWRVGGVGTDTQYF.

This chain links TRBV9 with TRBJ2-3; 9 positions agree with TRBD2. Germline V gene sequence: CDR1 SGDLS, CDR2 YYNGEE. Trimming took 3 bases from V and 4 from J; bases not matched to a gene: 9. The CDR3 length is 16 residues. The DNA for the CDR3 is TGTGCCAGCAGCGCCCGGGGCGGGAGGGGGGCAGATACGCAGTATTTT. This translates into CASSARGGRGADTQYF.

The chain combines TRBV19 with TRBJ1-3, with unresolved D. This CDR3 has 16 residues. The V gene's germline CDR1 is LNHDA and CDR2 SQIVND (reference sequence). V dropped 7 bases and J dropped 0 bases, with 16 bases sitting between them. CDR3 residues: CASTSEGRSSGNTIYF. The CDR3 DNA reads as TGTGCCAGTACCTCTGAGGGAAGGAGCTCTGGAAACACCATATATTTT. The complete variable domain, with remaining parts taken from reference TRBV19 and TRBJ1-3, reads DGGITQSPKYLFRKEGQNVTLSCEQNLNHDAMYWYRQDPGQGLRLIYYSQIVNDFQKGDIAEGYSVSREKKESFPLTVTSAQKNPTAFYLCASTSEGRSSGNTIYFGEGSWLTVV.

This rearrangement joins TRBV6-5 to TRBJ1-4; D gene ambiguous. The CDR3 length is 14 residues. Germline V gene sequence: CDR1 MNHEY, CDR2 SVGAGI. Trimming pared 6 bases from V and 6 bases from J, leaving 14 bases between. The CDR3 DNA reads TGTGCCAGCAGAAGCCGGGGAGGAGATGAAAAACTGTTTTTT. It encodes CASRSRGGDEKLFF.

J is TRBJ2-7 and V is TRBV5-5, with TRBD1 as a possible D gene (5 bases). The CDR3 is 16 amino acids. V gave up 1 base and J gave up 3 bases, with 17 bases separating them. Germline CDR1 is SGHKS and CDR2 is YYEKEE (reference sequence). The CDR3 DNA follows: TGTGCCAGCAGCTTGACAGGAACCTCCACCTTCTACGAGCAGTACTTC. Protein product: CASSLTGTSTFYEQYF.

This chain connects TRBV7-9 to TRBJ2-4; tentative D call: TRBD1 (5 bases). The V gene lost 5 bases and the J gene lost 5 bases, with 13 bases spanning the gap. Germline values: CDR1 SEHNR, CDR2 FQNEAQ (reference sequence). This CDR3 has 14 amino acids. CDR3 in DNA: TGTGCCAGCAGCCAACAGGCTTCCGAAAACATTCAGTACTTC. It is translated as CASSQQASENIQYF.

V gene TRBV5-5 combines with J gene TRBJ1-2, with D perhaps matching TRBD1 (5 bases). In germline, CDR1 is SGHKS, CDR2 YYEKEE (reference sequence). Trimming pared 4 bases from V and 1 base from J, leaving 17 bases between. The CDR3 has 16 amino acids. Here the CDR3 reads CASSPGGVPLNYGYTF. DNA of the CDR3: TGTGCCAGCAGCCCCGGGGGGGTCCCTCTTAACTATGGCTACACCTTC.

The chain recombines TRBV6-5 with TRBJ1-1; D not certain. The CDR3 consists of 15 residues. Deletions cut 7 bases from V and 7 bases from J, with 22 bases between. In germline, CDR1 is MNHEY, CDR2 SVGAGI. CDR3 nucleotide sequence: TGTGCCAGCACTCTTCAGCCAAACTATCAAGGTGAAGCTTTCTTT. Translating it yields CASTLQPNYQGEAFF.

In this sample, this clone turned up once. The chain has TRBV27 and TRBJ2-4, with a possible D match to TRBD1 (6 bases). The ends were cut back, 8 bases at V and 8 bases at J, with 22 bases in the middle. The V gene's germline CDR1 is MNHEY and CDR2 SMNVEV (reference sequence). This CDR3 contains 15 residues. CDR3 region: CASGGLQGKRHIQYF. The CDR3 coding sequence is TGTGCCAGCGGGGGTCTACAGGGAAAGAGGCACATTCAGTACTTC.

The rearrangement uses TRBV28 and TRBJ1-3; TRBD1 aligns across 7 bases. The germline V gene encodes CDR1 MDHEN and CDR2 SYDVKM. The V gene end was trimmed by 5 bases and the J gene end by 4 bases; junction bases not matched to a gene: 5. This CDR3 region has 14 residues. The CDR3 sequence is CASSDRARGNTIYF. For the CDR3, the DNA is TGTGCCAGCAGTGACAGGGCCCGGGGAAACACCATATATTTT.

The chain carries TRBV7-6 and TRBJ2-3; 8 nucleotides align to TRBD2. V was pared by 4 bases and J by 3 bases, with 12 bases of the junction left unmatched. Looked up from germline, CDR1 is SGHVS and CDR2 is FNYEAQ. This CDR3 spans 17 amino acids. In nucleotides, the CDR3 is TGTGCCAGCAGCTCGGGGGTCCGGGGGGGCCCGACAGATACGCAGTATTTT. Translating it yields CASSSGVRGGPTDTQYF. Full variable domain (rest looked up from reference TRBV7-6 and TRBJ2-3): GAGVSQSPRYKVTKRGQDVALRCDPISGHVSLYWYRQALGQGPEFLTYFNYEAQQDKSGLPNDRFSAERPEGSISTLTIQRTEQRDSAMYRCASSSGVRGGPTDTQYFGPGTRLTVL.

This clone is categorized as medium-sized. V is TRBV19 and J is TRBJ2-1, with 8 bases aligning to TRBD2. J gave up 6 bases and V 2 bases, and 12 bases lay outside the gene matches. Germline values: CDR1 LNHDA, CDR2 SQIVND (reference sequence). The CDR3 has 17 residues. CDR3 bases: TGTGCCAGTAGTATACCAGGGACTAGGGACACTCCCAATGAGCAGTTCTTC. Translating gives CASSIPGTRDTPNEQFF.

V is TRBV6-1 and J is TRBJ2-3; 7 nucleotides align to TRBD2. Germline CDR1 and CDR2: MNHNS and SASEGT. V was clipped by 3 bases and J by 0 bases; unmatched bases: 6. CDR3 length: 16 amino acids. In nucleotides, the CDR3 is TGTGCCAGCAGTGATTTGCTAGCGGATAGCACAGATACGCAGTATTTT. Translated: CASSDLLADSTDTQYF.

This clone occurred once. The rearrangement uses TRBV6-6 and TRBJ2-5; possible D gene TRBD1, 5 bases. Trimming stripped 0 bases from V and 4 bases from J, with 15 bases between. The CDR3 loop spans 16 amino acids. Germline loops: CDR1 MNHNY, CDR2 SVGAGI (reference sequence). The CDR3 protein is CASSYSGRGRGETQYF. The CDR3 DNA follows: TGTGCCAGCAGTTACTCGGGTAGGGGAAGAGGAGAGACCCAGTACTTC.

The chain is built from TRBV7-8 and TRBJ1-6, with 8 bases that match TRBD1. The CDR3 is 12 amino acids. Germline CDR1 SGHVS, CDR2 FQNEAQ. Trimming cost V 6 bases and J 8 bases; bases outside gene matches: 0. The CDR3 DNA is TGTGCCAGCAGACAGGGGGATTCACCCCTCCACTTT. This gives the protein CASRQGDSPLHF.

This chain connects TRBV4-1 to TRBJ2-1; tentative D call: TRBD1 (5 bases). Germline CDR1 and CDR2: MGHRA and YSYEKL. This CDR3 region has 15 residues. The ends were cut back, 1 base at V and 4 bases at J, with 11 bases in the middle. The CDR3 loop is CASSQGATEYNEQFF. For the CDR3, the DNA is TGCGCCAGCAGCCAAGGCGCGACAGAATACAATGAGCAGTTCTTC.